This paragraph covers one T cell receptor beta chain sequence. The antigen remains unidentified. These data originate in a study of human T cells and chemical hapten exposure. Turning to the study itself: Chiefly female patients presented with alopecia areata, totalis or universalis. Findings and caveats of the study: In the PT1 data, expanded TCR counts showed a positive correlation with patch test score.

TCRdb processed the RACE reads anew with MiXCR; each CDR3 protein has one entry. The sample has approximately 84,000 distinct CDR3 sequences, more than 9% seen once. The CDR3 contains 16 residues. Germline V CDR1 and CDR2: LGHNA, YSLEER. J was trimmed by 15 bases and V by 1 base; bases with no gene match: 15. Time point: patch test 2, 6 weeks after DPC sensitization. Treatment denoted: therapeutic diphenylcyclopropenone sensitization with weekly scalp DPC. Sequencing used whole blood, obtained in connection with sensitization to the hapten diphenylcyclopropenone (DPC). This receptor was taken from a man aged 18 to 29 with alopecia areata. Some clones in this sample may be carry-over from other donors' samples. The chain combines TRBV4-3 with TRBJ2-1, with TRBD1 matching 10 bases. The CDR3: CASSQGLTGGSGILFF. DNA of the CDR3: TGCGCCAGCAGCCAAGGTCTGACAGGGGGCTCGGGAATACTGTTCTTC.